The TCR beta chain described here comes from a study of T cell repertoires in cytomegalovirus infection. At the level of the study: Both recently identified HLA-C-restricted and well-studied HLA-B-restricted CMV epitopes were used in the study. Public TCR beta signatures were indicative of both CMV infection and a matching HLA type. Findings and caveats of the study: CMV-specific TCR beta clonotypes restricted by HLA-C dominated the ex vivo response. Cumulated frequencies of public TCR beta families served to identify carriers of CMV plus the relevant HLA.

TCRdb reprocessed the reads via MiXCR and lists one record per CDR3 protein. Here the sample spans 700,000 to 950,000 distinct CDR3 sequences, 32% being singletons. As regards this clonotype: Its antigen remains unidentified.

Trimming cost V 4 bases and J 4 bases, with 13 bases left between them. The CDR3 totals 15 residues. Germline CDR1 and CDR2: KGHDR and SFDVKD. The clonotype was recovered from a human donor in good health (CMV status not recorded). Some clones in this sample may be carry-over from other donors' samples. The sample was cultured CD8+ T cells from PBMCs, taken from culture after CMV antigen stimulation. The chain is built from TRBV24-1 and TRBJ2-1, with D maybe TRBD1 (6 bases). The CDR3 loop reads CATSDPGTPYNEQFF. DNA for the CDR3: TGTGCCACCAGTGACCCCGGGACACCTTACAATGAGCAGTTCTTC.